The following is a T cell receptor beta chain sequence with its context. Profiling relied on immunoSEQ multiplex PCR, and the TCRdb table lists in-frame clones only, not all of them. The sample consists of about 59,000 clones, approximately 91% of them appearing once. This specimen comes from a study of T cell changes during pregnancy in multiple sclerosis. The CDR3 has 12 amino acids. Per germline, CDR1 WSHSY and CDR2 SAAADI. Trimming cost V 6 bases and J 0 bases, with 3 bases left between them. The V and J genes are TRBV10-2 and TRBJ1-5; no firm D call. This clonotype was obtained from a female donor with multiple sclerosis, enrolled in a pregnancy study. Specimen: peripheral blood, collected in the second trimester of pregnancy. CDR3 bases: TGCGCCAGCAGCCATAGCAATCAGCCCCAGCATTTT. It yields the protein CASSHSNQPQHF.